Below, 25 T cell receptor beta chains from the same sample are listed, as sequenced in a study of T cells in women clearing cervical HPV infection. Only in-frame clones appear in the TCRdb table, and some are missing; sequencing was by immunoSEQ multiplex PCR. Here the sample table reports 22,000 or so clones. The sample was blood buffy coat. The receptors derive from a woman between 18 and 75 years old with a cervical HPV16 infection that either progressed to CIN3+ or cleared (not recorded which).

To note about this clone: Read sequence stops 3 residues before the CDR3 end, and the germline J gene provides the missing end. The chain uses TRBV18 and TRBJ2-5, with D perhaps TRBD1 (6 bases). Germline values: CDR1 KGHSH, CDR2 LQKENI. Trimming left V 3 bases short and J 1 base short, with 15 bases between. The length of the CDR3 is 16 residues. The DNA read from the CDR3 is TGTGCCAGCTCACCGCGGACAGCCTCCTTCCAAGAGACC. Encoded protein: CASSPRTASFQET. The entire CDR3 sequence reads CASSPRTASFQETQYF.

In the case of this clone: The CDR3 goes on 3 residues after the read ends, and that part is filled in from the germline J gene. The chain has TRBV20-1 and TRBJ2-5; D is possibly TRBD1 (6 bases). The CDR3 length is 15 residues. CDR1 and CDR2 (germline): DFQATT, SNEGSKA (reference sequence). V was shortened by 2 bases and J by 1 base, with 14 bases between the two germline ends. The CDR3 sequence: CSARLSDSTQETQYF. The CDR3 DNA, read in part, is TGCAGTGCTAGACTGTCGGACAGTACCCAAGAGACC.

Concerning this clone: The read is 3 residues too short to cover the CDR3 end, so that end is filled in from the germline J gene. The gene calls are TRBV6-4 and TRBJ2-7; D possibly corresponds to TRBD2 (5 bases). This CDR3 is built from 14 residues. Germline V CDR1 and CDR2: MRHNA, SNTAGT. Trimming removed 8 bases at V and 2 bases at J, with 16 bases between. CDR3 bases read: TGTGCCAGCGGGAAACCGGACTCCCCCTACGAG. Protein sequence: CASGKPDSPYE. The complete CDR3 sequence is CASGKPDSPYEQYF.

Turning to this clone: The CDR3 extends 3 residues past the end of the read, so its final part is completed from the germline J gene. The rearrangement links TRBV2 to TRBJ1-2; TRBD1 agrees at 7 bases. The CDR3 is 14 residues long. The germline gives CDR1 SNHLY, CDR2 FYNNEI. The sequenced CDR3 bases are TGTGCCAGCAGTGATAAGGGGGCGCGTTACGAC. Translating gives CASSDKGARYD. The entire CDR3 is CASSDKGARYDYTF.

Details on this clone: The missing CDR3 end, 3 residues past where the read stops, is filled in from the germline J gene. The V call is TRBV18, the J call TRBJ1-2, with TRBD1 as a possible D gene (6 bases). Germline CDR1 reads KGHSH; CDR2 reads LQKENI. This CDR3 region has 15 residues. The CDR3 reads CASSRWTASTDTYTF. The part of the CDR3 DNA that was read is TGTGCCAGCTCAAGGTGGACAGCAAGCACAGATACC.

A remark on this clone: The CDR3 end lies 3 residues beyond the end of the read and is filled in from the germline J gene. The chain employs TRBV20-1 and TRBJ1-1; no firm D call. This CDR3 is 16 amino acids long. The V gene's germline CDR1 is DFQATT and CDR2 SNEGSKA (reference sequence). CDR3 loop: CSARDTSRPGEVGAFF. Partial CDR3 DNA: TGCAGTGCTAGAGATACATCCCGGCCAGGCGAAGTTGGG.

With regard to this clone: With the read ending 3 residues before the CDR3 end, the germline J gene is used to fill in that end. The J gene is TRBJ1-4, the V gene TRBV30, with 7 bases that match TRBD1. This CDR3 has 14 residues. J gave up 5 bases and V 4 bases, and 7 bases lay outside the gene matches. The germline CDR1 and CDR2 sequences are GTSNPN and SVGIG (reference sequence). The CDR3 DNA, read in part, is TGTGCCTGGAACCAGGGACAGAAGAATGAAAAA. Amino acids: CAWNQGQKNEK. The complete CDR3 sequence is CAWNQGQKNEKLFF.

Note on this clone: The DNA ends 3 residues before the CDR3 does, and the rest of the CDR3 is filled in from the germline J gene. The chain joins TRBV2 to TRBJ2-5; D possibly corresponds to TRBD2 (6 bases). The CDR3 is 12 amino acids. In germline, CDR1 is SNHLY, CDR2 FYNNEI. V lost 8 bases and J lost 1, with 8 bases in between. The CDR3: CASGGSQETQYF. Partial CDR3 DNA: TGTGCCAGCGGGGGGTCCCAAGAGACC.

For this clone: The read gets to within 3 residues of the CDR3 end, and the germline J gene fills in the rest. The chain recombines TRBV29-1 with TRBJ1-4; 9 nucleotides agree with TRBD1. Looked up from germline, CDR1 is SQVTM and CDR2 is ANQGSEA. This CDR3 comprises 15 residues. The CDR3 DNA, read in part, is TGCAGCGCTAGGACAGGGGCGACTGGGGCCAACGTA. Translation: CSARTGATGANV. The full CDR3 protein is CSARTGATGANVLFF.

On this clone itself: The sequence runs out 3 residues before the end of the CDR3; the remainder is reconstructed from the germline J gene. This chain joins TRBV7-2 and TRBJ2-3, with 7 bases that match TRBD2. The CDR3 sequence is 16 residues long. Per the germline V gene, CDR1 is SGHTA and CDR2 is FQGNSA. The CDR3 region is CASSLARTRVRETQYF. Incomplete CDR3 DNA: TGTGCCAGCAGCTTAGCTCGGACTAGGGTGAGAGAGACG.

Concerning this clone: The read terminates 3 residues ahead of where the CDR3 ends, so the germline J gene completes it. The chain carries TRBV5-1 and TRBJ2-2; D is undetermined. CDR3 length equals 14 residues. Per the germline V gene, CDR1 is SGHRS and CDR2 is YFSETQ. The CDR3 reads CASSSMITNEKLFF. Incomplete CDR3 DNA: TGCGCCAGCAGCTCCATGATAACTAATGAAAAG.

A remark on this clone: Read data end 3 residues before the CDR3 end; the end is taken from the germline J gene. The rearrangement uses TRBV12-3 or TRBV12-4 and TRBJ1-6; D is unresolved. The V end lost 6 bases, the J end lost 7 bases, and 13 bases lay between the germline ends. The CDR3 length is 14 residues. Partial CDR3 DNA: TGTGCCAGCAGGCTTGGACTGGAAAATTCACCC. This sequence encodes CASRLGLENSP. The whole CDR3 is CASRLGLENSPLHF.

With regard to this clone: The CDR3 end is not reached by the read, which stops 3 residues before it; the germline J gene fills it in. The rearrangement links TRBV19 to TRBJ1-2; 8 nucleotides agree with TRBD1. The CDR3 has 15 amino acids. From germline, CDR1 is LNHDA and CDR2 SQIVND (reference sequence). The trim removed 2 bases at V and 4 bases at J, leaving 6 bases unmatched. The CDR3 sequence: CASSIYRDRSYGYTF. The sequenced part of the CDR3 DNA is TGTGCCAGTAGTATATATCGGGACAGGTCCTATGGC.

Comments on this clone: The CDR3 end lies 3 residues beyond the end of the read and is filled in from the germline J gene. The J gene is TRBJ1-2, the V gene TRBV18, with D perhaps matching TRBD1 (6 bases). CDR1 KGHSH and CDR2 LQKENI come from the germline V gene. CDR3 length: 20 residues. The covered CDR3 bases are TGTGCCAGCTCACTCCAAGGACAGACCGGGCCACTCCAAAGCACAGATACC. Protein sequence: CASSLQGQTGPLQSTDT. The CDR3 as a whole reads CASSLQGQTGPLQSTDTYTF.

With regard to this clone: The observed sequence ends 3 residues before the CDR3 terminus, with the missing tail filled in from the germline J gene. V and J are TRBV11-2 and TRBJ2-3; D is unresolved. The germline V gene encodes CDR1 SGHAT and CDR2 FQNNGV. The CDR3 covers 13 residues. V was trimmed by 2 bases and J by 2 bases, leaving 5 bases between them. The CDR3 here is CASSLQDTDTQYF. The part of the CDR3 DNA that was read is TGTGCCAGCAGCTTACAGGACACAGATACG.

Comment on this clone: The read terminates 3 residues ahead of where the CDR3 ends, so the germline J gene completes it. The V and J genes are TRBV11-2 and TRBJ1-5; D is ambiguous. This CDR3 is built from 12 residues. Germline-derived CDR1 and CDR2 are SGHAT and FQNNGV. The sequenced part of the CDR3 DNA is TGTGCCAGCGGTCCGACAAGGGTTCCC. Its protein is CASGPTRVP. The CDR3 as a whole reads CASGPTRVPQHF.

Comments on this clone: The read is 3 residues too short to cover the CDR3 end, so that end is filled in from the germline J gene. J is TRBJ2-3 and V is TRBV9; no clear D. The CDR3 covers 12 residues. Trimming stripped 4 bases from V and 5 bases from J, with 8 bases between. Germline lookup yields CDR1 SGDLS and CDR2 YYNGEE. The CDR3 sequence: CASSYLLDTQYF. Incomplete CDR3 DNA: TGTGCCAGCAGCTATCTATTAGATACG.

Concerning this clone itself: Coverage ceases 3 residues before the CDR3 finishes, and the germline J gene fills in the end. The chain is built from TRBV7-9 and TRBJ2-1; 7 bases agree with TRBD1. CDR1 and CDR2 (germline): SEHNR, FQNEAQ (reference sequence). This CDR3 has 13 amino acids. The trim removed 4 bases at V and 8 bases at J, leaving 5 bases unmatched. CDR3 in amino acids: CASSYRQGDEQFF. Partial CDR3 DNA: TGTGCCAGCAGCTACCGACAGGGTGATGAG.

Considering frequency, this clone is medium-sized. The read falls 3 residues short of the CDR3 end, and the missing part is taken from the germline J gene. The J gene is TRBJ2-3, the V gene TRBV30, with D perhaps matching TRBD1 (6 bases). In germline, CDR1 is GTSNPN, CDR2 SVGIG (reference sequence). V dropped 1 base and J dropped 2 bases, with 13 bases sitting between them. The CDR3 runs 15 residues. The covered CDR3 bases are TGTGCCTGGAGTGAGGGGGTTTCCTCCACAGATACG. It encodes CAWSEGVSSTDT. From start to end, the CDR3 is CAWSEGVSSTDTQYF.

Here the CDR3 reads CAISYRTGASDYTF. The part of the CDR3 DNA that was read is TGTGCCATCAGTTACCGGACAGGGGCCTCCGAC. The rearrangement links TRBV10-3 to TRBJ1-2; 9 bases align to TRBD1. The read ends 3 residues shy of where the CDR3 ends; the end is completed using the germline J gene. There are 14 residues in the CDR3. The germline CDR1 and CDR2 sequences are ENHRY and SYGVKD.

A note on this clone: The read is 3 residues too short to cover the CDR3 end, so that end is filled in from the germline J gene. The gene calls are TRBV20-1 and TRBJ1-5, with 7 bases aligning to TRBD1. Germline V gene lookup returns CDR1 DFQATT and CDR2 SNEGSKA (reference sequence). The V segment lost 5 bases and the J segment 7 bases; nucleotides outside the gene matches: 11. The CDR3 spans 14 residues. The DNA read from the CDR3 is TGCAGTGCTCAACAGGGGACAAATGGCCAGCCC. Protein: CSAQQGTNGQP. The full CDR3 is CSAQQGTNGQPQHF.

With regard to this clone: The CDR3 end is not reached by the read, which stops 3 residues before it; the germline J gene fills it in. The chain recombines TRBV11-3 with TRBJ1-4; TRBD1 agrees at 10 bases. With 5 bases clipped from V and 1 base from J, the junction kept 1 base outside the gene matches. The CDR3 is 15 amino acids. Germline loops: CDR1 SGHNT, CDR2 YENEEA. The CDR3 sequence: CASSDRGQTNEKLFF. CDR3 DNA, as far as it was read: TGTGCCAGCAGCGACAGGGGGCAAACTAATGAAAAA.

Details on this clone: Coverage ceases 3 residues before the CDR3 finishes, and the germline J gene fills in the end. The chain employs TRBV2 and TRBJ2-7; 8 nucleotides match TRBD2. The germline V gene encodes CDR1 SNHLY and CDR2 FYNNEI. V lost 4 bases to trimming and J lost 1 base; unmatched junction nucleotides: 6. There are 15 residues in the CDR3. The CDR3 here is CASSALAGGSYEQYF. CDR3 DNA (partial): TGTGCCAGCAGTGCTCTTGCGGGGGGATCCTACGAG. Supplemented by reference TRBV2 and TRBJ2-7, the full variable domain reads EPEVTQTPSHQVTQMGQEVILRCVPISNHLYFYWYRQILGQKVEFLVSFYNNEISEKSEIFDDQFSVERPDGSNFTLKIRSTKLEDSAMYFCASSALAGGSYEQYFGPGTRLTVT.

The CDR3: CASSRRTDHGYTF. Partial CDR3 DNA: TGTGCCAGCAGCCGAAGGACAGATCATGGC. V and J are TRBV5-5 and TRBJ1-2, with D perhaps TRBD1 (6 bases). Read coverage stops 3 residues before the CDR3 terminus; the germline J gene supplies the remainder. V shed 4 bases and J shed 6 bases, with 13 bases lying between them. Per the germline V gene, CDR1 is SGHKS and CDR2 is YYEKEE (reference sequence). The CDR3 contains 13 residues.

As concerns this clone: The CDR3 end is not reached by the read, which stops 3 residues before it; the germline J gene fills it in. J is TRBJ1-4 and V is TRBV7-9, with 7 bases lining up with TRBD1. This CDR3 region has 15 residues. With V trimmed by 5 bases and J by 5 bases, 8 bases remained unmatched. Germline V gene sequence: CDR1 SEHNR, CDR2 FQNEAQ (reference sequence). CDR3 residues: CASSRDRVKNEKLFF. The DNA read from the CDR3 is TGTGCCAGCAGCCGCGACAGGGTAAAGAATGAAAAA.